The next 25 T cell receptor beta chains were all read from a single sample in a study of T-cell reconstitution after alpha-beta-depleted transplantation in children. The authors prepared the TCRbeta library with unique molecular identifiers. TCRdb reprocessed the PCR reads with MiXCR, giving one entry per CDR3 protein. The sample carries about 78,000 distinct CDR3 sequences, over 12% recorded once. The sequenced sample was PBMCs, mostly from graft donor cells, obtained 180 days after TCRalphabeta/CD19-depleted stem cell transplant. The source is a male patient aged 2-9 years who had a stem cell transplant for acute lymphoblastic leukemia, so the T cells may come from the graft donor.

The chain is built from TRBV20-1 and TRBJ2-2; 7 bases line up with TRBD2. This CDR3 region has 13 residues. The trim removed 3 bases at V and 6 bases at J, leaving 4 bases unmatched. CDR1 DFQATT and CDR2 SNEGSKA come from the germline V gene (reference sequence). As DNA, the CDR3 is TGCAGTGCTAGTTCTAGCGGCGCCGGGGAGCTGTTTTTT. Residues: CSASSSGAGELFF.

This clonotype was detected many times. V usage is TRBV7-6 and J usage is TRBJ2-5; 11 bases are a match to TRBD2. The length of the CDR3 is 16 residues. Per the germline V gene, CDR1 is SGHVS and CDR2 is FNYEAQ. V gave up 5 bases and J gave up 2 bases; unmatched junction bases: 7. This chain's CDR3 is CASSPPTSGIQETQYF. The CDR3 DNA follows: TGTGCCAGCAGCCCACCGACTAGCGGGATTCAAGAGACCCAGTACTTC.

This clonotype was counted only a few times. V gene TRBV20-1 combines with J gene TRBJ2-4; either TRBD1 or TRBD2 may fit D (5 bases each). CDR3 length equals 13 residues. The germline V gene has CDR1 DFQATT and CDR2 SNEGSKA (reference sequence). Trimming shortened V by 3 bases and J by 2 bases, and 8 bases separated the two germline ends. The CDR3 sequence: CSASGTPKNIQYF. CDR3 DNA sequence: TGCAGTGCTAGTGGGACCCCCAAAAACATTCAGTACTTC.

At least ten counts were recorded for this clonotype. The chain combines TRBV7-9 with TRBJ2-7; TRBD1 agrees at 9 bases. Trimming removed 2 bases from V and 6 bases from J; junction bases left unmatched: 8. Germline V gene data show CDR1 as SEHNR and CDR2 as FQNEAQ (reference sequence). The CDR3 is made up of 15 amino acids. The CDR3: CASSLRGTGGGEQYF. The CDR3 DNA reads as TGTGCCAGCAGCTTAAGGGGCACAGGGGGCGGCGAGCAGTACTTC.

This clonotype was seen only a few times. The J gene is TRBJ1-2, the V gene TRBV27; no reliable D call. This CDR3 contains 16 residues. Germline V gene sequence: CDR1 MNHEY, CDR2 SMNVEV (reference sequence). Trimming left V 3 bases short and J 4 bases short, with 18 bases between. CDR3 sequence reads: CASSFLRSGGGYGYTF. For the CDR3, the DNA is TGTGCCAGCAGTTTCCTACGTTCGGGTGGTGGCTATGGCTACACCTTC.

The V gene is TRBV4-3, the J gene TRBJ2-1; D gene ambiguous. The CDR3 loop spans 15 amino acids. Trimming took off 0 bases at V and 3 bases at J, with 9 bases between the two ends. Per germline, CDR1 LGHNA and CDR2 YSLEER. The CDR3 loop reads CASSQDEEIYNEQFF. CDR3 in DNA: TGCGCCAGCAGCCAAGATGAGGAGATCTACAATGAGCAGTTCTTC.

The chain links TRBV4-2 to TRBJ2-2; D gene uncertain. V lost 0 bases and J lost 4, with 6 bases in between. The CDR3 spans 14 residues. CDR1 is LGHNA, CDR2 YNFKEQ, per germline. The CDR3 sequence: CASSQDPSTGELFF. As DNA, the CDR3 is TGTGCCAGCAGCCAAGATCCGTCCACCGGGGAGCTGTTTTTT.

The J gene is TRBJ1-5, the V gene TRBV27; D unresolved. This CDR3 spans 18 amino acids. CDR1 is MNHEY and CDR2 is SMNVEV in the germline V gene (reference sequence). Deletions cut 0 bases from V and 6 bases from J, with 21 bases between. The CDR3 DNA sequence: TGTGCCAGCAGTTTATCGAATGAGGGCAGGAAGGGAGGTCAGCCCCAGCATTTT. This sequence encodes CASSLSNEGRKGGQPQHF.

The chain couples TRBV6-1 to TRBJ1-2; 8 nucleotides agree with TRBD1. V dropped 5 bases and J dropped 3; count of bases not matched to a gene: 5. The CDR3 extends over 14 amino acids. Germline V lookup: CDR1 MNHNS, CDR2 SASEGT. CDR3 bases: TGTGCCAGCAGTAGGACAGGGTACTACTATGGCTACACCTTC. Translation gives CASSRTGYYYGYTF.

This rearrangement joins TRBV7-2 to TRBJ2-1; D ambiguous. V gave up 1 base and J gave up 1 base, with 8 bases separating them. Germline CDR1 SGHTA, CDR2 FQGNSA. The CDR3 runs 15 residues. CDR3 nucleotides: TGTGCCAGCAGCTTAGAACCAAGGTCCTACAATGAGCAGTTCTTC. The encoded protein is CASSLEPRSYNEQFF.

This clonotype has a count of ten or more. The chain is built from TRBV29-1 and TRBJ2-7, with D hard to call. V lost 0 bases, J lost 7 bases, and 10 bases lay in between. Germline V CDR1 and CDR2: SQVTM, ANQGSEA. This CDR3 spans 12 amino acids. The CDR3 is CSVEDLHEEQYF. DNA for the CDR3: TGCAGCGTTGAAGATCTTCATGAAGAGCAGTACTTC.

This clonotype was observed at least ten times. The V and J genes are TRBV27 and TRBJ2-5, with D perhaps TRBD1 (6 bases). Germline V gene lookup returns CDR1 MNHEY and CDR2 SMNVEV (reference sequence). V was shortened by 9 bases and J by 6 bases, with 17 bases between the two germline ends. The CDR3 is made up of 13 amino acids. The CDR3 coding sequence is TGTGCCAGTAGTCGGGGACAACACAAGACCCAGTACTTC. Translating it yields CASSRGQHKTQYF.

The sample holds many counts of this clonotype. J is TRBJ1-6 and V is TRBV7-2; tentative D call: TRBD1 (5 bases). This CDR3 contains 12 residues. V lost 4 bases, J lost 7 bases, and 5 bases lay in between. Per germline, CDR1 SGHTA and CDR2 FQGNSA. CDR3 residues: CASSSGNSPLHF. As DNA, the CDR3 is TGTGCCAGCAGCTCAGGGAATTCACCCCTCCACTTT.

The gene calls are TRBV7-2 and TRBJ2-7; the D gene is possibly TRBD1 (5 bases). V lost 2 bases and J 6 bases, leaving 17 bases between the germline ends. Germline V lookup: CDR1 SGHTA, CDR2 FQGNSA. This CDR3 is 15 amino acids long. Here the CDR3 reads CASSLTGVRVSEQYF. The CDR3 DNA follows: TGTGCCAGCAGCTTAACAGGTGTCCGGGTCAGCGAGCAGTACTTC.

This chain joins TRBV10-3 and TRBJ1-5; D gene ambiguous. V gave up 4 bases and J gave up 3 bases, with 4 bases separating them. The CDR3 extends over 12 amino acids. Per germline, CDR1 ENHRY and CDR2 SYGVKD. The CDR3 sequence: CAISGLNQPQHF. CDR3 sequence (DNA): TGTGCCATCAGTGGACTCAATCAGCCCCAGCATTTT.

The J gene is TRBJ1-3, the V gene TRBV12-5; D is ambiguous. Germline V lookup: CDR1 LGHNT, CDR2 FRNRAP. Trimming removed 1 base from V and 4 bases from J, with 11 bases in between. The CDR3 has 15 residues. The CDR3 reads CASGLAAGGGNTIYF. The CDR3 DNA sequence: TGTGCTAGTGGTTTGGCCGCTGGTGGAGGAAACACCATATATTTT. Complete variable domain (other parts from reference TRBV12-5 and TRBJ1-3): DARVTQTPRHKVTEMGQEVTMRCQPILGHNTVFWYRQTMMQGLELLAYFRNRAPLDDSGMPKDRFSAEMPDATLATLKIQPSEPRDSAVYFCASGLAAGGGNTIYFGEGSWLTVV.

This clonotype was recorded at least ten times. The V call is TRBV5-5, the J call TRBJ2-3, with D possibly TRBD2 on 5 matching bases. Per germline, CDR1 SGHKS and CDR2 YYEKEE (reference sequence). CDR3 length: 13 residues. V was pared by 4 bases and J by 3 bases, with 9 bases between. The CDR3 loop is CASSPKRTDTQYF. CDR3 nucleotide sequence: TGTGCCAGCAGCCCTAAGCGGACAGATACGCAGTATTTT.

The count of this clonotype is one. It may be a read error: a sequence one base away is much more abundant. The chain couples TRBV28 to TRBJ2-1; D perhaps matches TRBD1 (6 bases). The CDR3 spans 14 residues. Per the germline V gene, CDR1 is MDHEN and CDR2 is SYDVKM. V lost 3 bases to trimming and J lost 5 bases, with 11 bases between them. CDR3 protein: CASSLTYRDNEQFF. Here the CDR3 DNA reads TGTGCCAGCAGTTTGACATACAGGGACAATGAGCAGTTCTTC.

The rearrangement links TRBV7-9 to TRBJ2-5, with D unclear. The germline V and J ends were trimmed by 5 bases and 5 bases, with 12 bases remaining between them. The CDR3 is 13 amino acids. The germline V gene encodes CDR1 SEHNR and CDR2 FQNEAQ (reference sequence). The CDR3 DNA follows: TGTGCCAGCAGCCCCCTGGGCTGGGAGACCCAGTACTTC. Translation gives CASSPLGWETQYF.

This clonotype appeared a few times. The chain combines TRBV10-3 with TRBJ2-2, with 12 bases matching TRBD2. Trimming at V came to 5 bases and at J to 6 bases, leaving 4 bases not matched to a gene. Looked up from germline, CDR1 is ENHRY and CDR2 is SYGVKD. The CDR3 has 15 residues. The CDR3: CAISPSGRASGELFF. The DNA for the CDR3 is TGTGCCATCAGTCCTAGCGGGAGGGCGTCCGGGGAGCTGTTTTTT.

The chain links TRBV5-6 to TRBJ2-5; TRBD2 might be the D (6 bases). V lost 0 bases and J 5 bases, leaving 17 bases between the germline ends. The CDR3 loop spans 16 amino acids. CDR1 and CDR2 (germline): SGHDT, YYEEEE. CDR3 in DNA: TGTGCCAGCAGCTTGGAAGAAAATAGCGGTCTTGAGACCCAGTACTTC. Its protein product is CASSLEENSGLETQYF.

The chain combines TRBV20-1 with TRBJ2-4; D is possibly TRBD1 (5 bases). Germline loops: CDR1 DFQATT, CDR2 SNEGSKA (reference sequence). Trimming shortened V by 6 bases and J by 1 base, and 10 bases separated the two germline ends. CDR3 length: 13 amino acids. CDR3 coding DNA: TGCAGTGCCCCGAAGGGGGCCAAAAACATTCAGTACTTC. Its translation is CSAPKGAKNIQYF.

The sample holds a few counts of this clonotype. The CDR3 here is CATSDRTFSTDTQYF. For the CDR3, the DNA is TGTGCCACCAGTGATCGGACGTTTAGCACAGATACGCAGTATTTT. The V and J genes are TRBV24-1 and TRBJ2-3; D is undetermined. The V gene lost 3 bases and the J gene lost 0 bases, with 9 bases spanning the gap. This CDR3 has 15 residues. CDR1 and CDR2 (germline): KGHDR, SFDVKD.

This chain uses TRBV11-2 with TRBJ2-3; no reliable D call. CDR3 length: 13 residues. Germline loops: CDR1 SGHAT, CDR2 FQNNGV. V dropped 0 bases and J dropped 5 bases, with 6 bases sitting between them. CDR3 residues: CASSLDPQDTQYF. In DNA, the CDR3 is TGTGCCAGCAGCTTAGACCCCCAAGATACGCAGTATTTT.

The chain uses TRBV28 and TRBJ2-2; 7 nucleotides agree with TRBD1. V trimming: 3 bases; J trimming: 1 base; junction bases outside the gene matches: 5. CDR1 is MDHEN, CDR2 SYDVKM, per germline. The CDR3 is made up of 16 amino acids. The CDR3 DNA is TGTGCCAGCAGTTTTTATGCAGGGGGGAACACCGGGGAGCTGTTTTTT. Protein product: CASSFYAGGNTGELFF.